Included here is one T cell receptor beta chain sequence, with context. This sample is part of a study of blood T cell repertoires in COVID-19. Turning to the study itself: Acute and convalescent COVID-19 samples came from the United States, Italy and Spain. The analysed material was cDNA or gDNA that came from T cells, B-cell-depleted T cells, or PBMCs.

The CDR3 runs 12 residues. With V trimmed by 5 bases and J by 10 bases, 5 bases remained unmatched. In germline, CDR1 is LNHDA, CDR2 SQIVND (reference sequence). In the authors' workflow: Counts of nucleated cells, estimated from reference gene primer amplification, were obtained. This table comes from immunoSEQ multiplex PCR, and its TCRdb copy is limited to in-frame clones, with some not included. For V, J and clone size, that table is used; D and trimming come from the DNA. Seen here are about 260,000 clones, approximately 89% observed once, and the top ten hold approximately 2.2%. The specimen sequenced was peripheral blood. This TCR derives from a woman aged 50 to 65 with acute or convalescent COVID-19. The chain uses TRBV19 and TRBJ2-5; 9 positions agree with TRBD1. The CDR3 region is CASSLGQGRQYF. The CDR3 bases are TGTGCCAGTAGTTTGGGACAGGGACGCCAGTACTTC.